This TCR beta chain emerged from a study of vaccination and CD4 T cells after COVID-19. The time point here: late sampling 161 to 241 days after vaccination in three convalescent patients. Sample treatment: roughly ten-day PBMC culture with coronavirus spike peptide pools or control peptides (ViraFEST assay). ViraFEST used peptide pools to expand antigen-specific T cells and subsequently sequenced their TCRs. Turning to this clonotype: Its specificity is unknown.

With the Oncomine TCR Beta short-read assay, DNA from cultured CD4+ T cells was sequenced. MiXCR, applied by TCRdb to the PCR reads, yields one record per CDR3 protein. The data show roughly 15,000 distinct CDR3 sequences, more than 40% seen once. The receptor's source is a human donor who had recovered from COVID-19. This material consisted of CD4+ T cells from blood, cultured in vitro, taken about 7 months after SARS-CoV-2 vaccination.

Written as DNA, the CDR3 is TGTGCCATCAGGGGGGGTTCGTCCGGACCTAGCTCCTACAATGAGCAGTTCTTC. Its protein product is CAIRGGSSGPSSYNEQFF. This chain connects TRBV10-3 to TRBJ2-1, with TRBD2 as a possible D gene (6 bases). The V end was cut by 6 bases, the J end by 0 bases, with 21 bases between. The CDR3 length is 18 residues. Germline V lookup: CDR1 ENHRY, CDR2 SYGVKD.